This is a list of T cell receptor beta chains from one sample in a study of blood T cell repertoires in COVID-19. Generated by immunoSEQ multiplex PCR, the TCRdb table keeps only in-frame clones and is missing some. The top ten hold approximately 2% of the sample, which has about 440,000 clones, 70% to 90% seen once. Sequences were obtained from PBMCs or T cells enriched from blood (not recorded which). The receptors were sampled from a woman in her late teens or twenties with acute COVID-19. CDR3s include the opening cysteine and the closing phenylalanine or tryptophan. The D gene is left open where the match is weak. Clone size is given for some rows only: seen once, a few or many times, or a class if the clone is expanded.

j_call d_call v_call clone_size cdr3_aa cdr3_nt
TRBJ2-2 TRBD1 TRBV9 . CASSDGQGDRELFF TGTGCCAGCAGCGACGGACAGGGGGACCGGGAGCTGTTTTTT
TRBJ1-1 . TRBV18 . CASSPGPLNTEAFF TGTGCCAGCTCACCGGGCCCGCTCAACACTGAAGCTTTCTTT
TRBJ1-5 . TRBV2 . CASSDSLWGGGQPQHF TGTGCCAGCAGTGACTCTCTGTGGGGGGGCGGTCAGCCCCAGCATTTT
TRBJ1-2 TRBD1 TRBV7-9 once CASMSTGTAAHYGYTF TGTGCCAGCATGTCTACCGGGACAGCCGCACACTATGGCTACACCTTC
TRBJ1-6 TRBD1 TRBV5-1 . CASSTDRGGSPLHF TGCGCCAGCAGTACAGACAGGGGGGGTTCACCCCTCCACTTT
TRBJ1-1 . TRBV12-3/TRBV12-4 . CASRRDTEAFF TGTGCCAGCCGTCGGGATACTGAAGCTTTCTTT
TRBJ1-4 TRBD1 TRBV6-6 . CASSRGTGENEKLFF TGTGCCAGCAGCAGAGGGACAGGGGAGAATGAAAAACTGTTTTTT
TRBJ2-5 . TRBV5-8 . CASRDQALQETQYF TGTGCCAGCAGGGATCAGGCACTCCAAGAGACCCAGTACTTC
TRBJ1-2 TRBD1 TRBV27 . CASSPETGVHGYTF TGTGCCAGCAGCCCCGAGACAGGGGTTCATGGCTACACCTTC
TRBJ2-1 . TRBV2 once CASTYNEQFF TGTGCCAGTACCTACAATGAGCAGTTCTTC
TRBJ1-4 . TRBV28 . CASSLSVREKLFF TGTGCCAGCAGTTTATCTGTGCGTGAAAAACTGTTTTTT
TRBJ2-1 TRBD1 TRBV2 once CASSGGQSSYNEQFF TGTGCCAGCAGTGGGGGACAGAGCTCCTACAATGAGCAGTTCTTC
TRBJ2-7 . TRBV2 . CASSGGRIQYEQYF TGTGCCAGCAGTGGGGGGCGAATACAGTACGAGCAGTACTTC
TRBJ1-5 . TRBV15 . CATSRDRPTGKLHF TGTGCCACCAGCAGGGACAGACCGACCGGTAAATTGCATTTT
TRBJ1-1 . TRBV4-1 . CASSQDSVGGTEAFF TGCGCCAGCAGCCAAGACTCCGTGGGGGGCACTGAAGCTTTCTTT
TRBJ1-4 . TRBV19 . CASSISRPLRREKLFF TGTGCCAGTAGTATATCCAGGCCCCTAAGACGGGAAAAACTGTTTTTT
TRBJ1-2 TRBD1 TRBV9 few CASSLGQGRGGYTF TGTGCCAGCAGCTTGGGACAGGGAAGGGGTGGCTACACCTTC
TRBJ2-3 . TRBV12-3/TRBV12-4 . CASSLKHTDTQYF TGTGCCAGCAGTTTAAAACACACAGATACGCAGTATTTT
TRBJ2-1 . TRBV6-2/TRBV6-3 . CASSSAGISYNEQFF TGTGCCAGCAGCTCCGCAGGGATCTCCTACAATGAGCAGTTCTTC
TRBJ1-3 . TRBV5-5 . CASSLQAYSGNTIYF TGTGCCAGCAGCTTACAGGCCTACTCTGGAAACACCATATATTTT
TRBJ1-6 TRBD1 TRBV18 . CASSPSLGTDNNSPLHF TGTGCCAGCTCACCGTCCTTAGGGACAGACAATAATTCACCCCTCCACTTT
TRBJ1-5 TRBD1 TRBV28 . CASSSQVQGREPQHF TGTGCCAGCAGTTCTCAAGTACAGGGGAGAGAGCCCCAGCATTTT
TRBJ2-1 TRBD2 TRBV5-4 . CASSLGLADYNEQFF TGTGCCAGCAGCTTGGGACTAGCGGACTACAATGAGCAGTTCTTC
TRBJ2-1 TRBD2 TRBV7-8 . CASSLRASGSPYNEQFF TGTGCCAGCAGCTTACGAGCTAGCGGGAGTCCGTACAATGAGCAGTTCTTC
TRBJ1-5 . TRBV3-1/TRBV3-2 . CASSQDTTRNQPQHF TGTGCCAGCAGCCAAGATACCACGAGGAATCAGCCCCAGCATTTT
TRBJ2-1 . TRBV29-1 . CSVRAVSYNEQFF TGCAGCGTGCGGGCAGTCTCCTACAATGAGCAGTTCTTC
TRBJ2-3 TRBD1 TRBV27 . CASSLGTDTDTQYF TGTGCCAGCAGTTTAGGGACAGACACAGATACGCAGTATTTT
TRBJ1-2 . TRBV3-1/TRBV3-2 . CASSQEGQGDYTF TGTGCCAGCAGCCAAGAAGGGCAGGGCGACTACACCTTC
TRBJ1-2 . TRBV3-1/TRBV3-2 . CASSQDSGGALISGYTF TGTGCCAGCAGCCAAGATAGCGGGGGGGCGCTTATCAGTGGCTACACCTTC
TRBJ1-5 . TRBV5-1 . CASSLGPTGNQPQHF TGCGCCAGCAGCTTGGGACCTACAGGGAATCAGCCCCAGCATTTT
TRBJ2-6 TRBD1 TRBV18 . CASSRRDSTSGANVLTF TGTGCCAGCTCACGTCGGGACAGTACCTCTGGGGCCAACGTCCTGACTTTC
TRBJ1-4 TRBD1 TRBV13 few CASSRDRGLANEKLFF TGTGCCAGCAGCCGCGACAGGGGGCTTGCTAATGAAAAACTGTTTTTT
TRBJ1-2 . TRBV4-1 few CASSQDEVRVSDYGYTF TGCGCCAGCAGCCAAGATGAGGTCAGGGTATCCGACTATGGCTACACCTTC
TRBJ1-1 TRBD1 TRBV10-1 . CASRPRQGPNTEAFF TGCGCCAGCCGACCCAGACAGGGACCGAACACTGAAGCTTTCTTT
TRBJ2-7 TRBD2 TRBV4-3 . CASSQASLAGAYEQYF TGCGCCAGCAGCCAAGCATCACTAGCGGGAGCCTACGAGCAGTACTTC
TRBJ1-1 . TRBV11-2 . CASSLAGAEAFF TGTGCCAGCAGCTTAGCAGGGGCTGAAGCTTTCTTT
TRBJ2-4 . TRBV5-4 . CASSGQSEGDIQYF TGTGCCAGCAGCGGACAGTCGGAAGGGGACATTCAGTACTTC
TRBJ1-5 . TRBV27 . CASSPTGPNQPQHF TGTGCCAGCAGTCCCACAGGGCCTAATCAGCCCCAGCATTTT
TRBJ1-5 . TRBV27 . CAASSRFDQPQHF TGTGCCGCATCCAGCAGGTTTGATCAGCCCCAGCATTTT
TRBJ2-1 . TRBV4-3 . CASSQDSGSPRFF TGCGCCAGCAGCCAAGATAGCGGATCCCCACGGTTCTTC
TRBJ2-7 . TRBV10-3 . CARGTSTYEQYF TGTGCCAGAGGGACTTCCACCTACGAGCAGTACTTC
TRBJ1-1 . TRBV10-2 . CASRGSPGGTEAFF TGCGCCAGCAGAGGGTCCCCGGGAGGCACTGAAGCTTTCTTT
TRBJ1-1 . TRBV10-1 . CASSETQGSTEAFF TGCGCCAGCAGTGAGACTCAGGGTTCCACTGAAGCTTTCTTT
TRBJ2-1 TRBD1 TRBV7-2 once CASSSGQGGYNEQFF TGTGCCAGCAGCTCAGGACAGGGGGGATACAATGAGCAGTTCTTC
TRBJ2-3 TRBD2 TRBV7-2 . CASSFRLAAQRF TGTGCCAGCAGCTTTCGACTAGCGGCCCAGCGTTTT
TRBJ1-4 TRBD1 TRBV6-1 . CASTIPPAGGLLFF TGTGCCAGCACCATACCCCCGGCAGGGGGTCTTCTGTTTTTT
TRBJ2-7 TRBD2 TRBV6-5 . CASSYSTSAGGDEQYF TGTGCCAGCAGTTACTCGACGTCGGCGGGGGGCGACGAGCAGTACTTC
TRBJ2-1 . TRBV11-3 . CASSPRTNSVEQFF TGTGCCAGCAGCCCCCGGACTAATTCCGTGGAGCAGTTCTTC
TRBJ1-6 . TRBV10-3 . CAISETGTSSPLHF TGTGCCATCAGTGAAACAGGAACATCGTCACCCCTCCACTTT
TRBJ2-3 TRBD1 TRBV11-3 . CASSLDSAGGNTQYF TGTGCCAGCAGCTTAGATTCGGCAGGGGGCAATACGCAGTATTTT
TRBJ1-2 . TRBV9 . CASSAWTALFPYGYTF TGTGCCAGCAGCGCATGGACAGCACTCTTCCCCTATGGCTACACCTTC
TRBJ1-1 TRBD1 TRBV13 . CASSLTQLRGTGRLTEAFF TGTGCCAGCAGCTTAACACAACTTCGAGGGACAGGGCGTTTGACTGAAGCTTTCTTT
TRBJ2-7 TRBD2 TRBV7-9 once CASSRPGTRDEQYF TGTGCCAGCAGCCGCCCCGGGACTAGGGACGAGCAGTACTTC
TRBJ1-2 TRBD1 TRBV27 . CASSPQDRGLYGYTF TGTGCCAGCAGTCCACAAGACAGGGGGCTTTACGGCTACACCTTC
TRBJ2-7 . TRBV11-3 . CASSAGTPYEQYF TGTGCCAGCAGCGCCGGGACACCCTACGAGCAGTACTTC